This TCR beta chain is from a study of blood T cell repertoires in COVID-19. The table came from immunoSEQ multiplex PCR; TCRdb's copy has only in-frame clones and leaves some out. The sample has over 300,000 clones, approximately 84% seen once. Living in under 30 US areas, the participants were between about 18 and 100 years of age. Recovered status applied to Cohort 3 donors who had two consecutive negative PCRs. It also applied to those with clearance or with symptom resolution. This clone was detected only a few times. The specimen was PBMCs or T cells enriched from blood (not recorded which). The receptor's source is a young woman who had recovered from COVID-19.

The CDR3 spells CASRDPQGGVETQYF. The DNA for the CDR3 is TGTGCCAGCAGAGATCCACAGGGTGGCGTAGAGACCCAGTACTTC. J is TRBJ2-5 and V is TRBV6-6, with D maybe TRBD1 (6 bases). Germline values: CDR1 MNHNY, CDR2 SVGAGI (reference sequence). CDR3 length equals 15 residues. V was clipped by 6 bases and J by 4 bases, with 18 bases between them.